This TCR beta chain was documented in a study of technical replicates of blood from a handful of donors. Profiling relied on immunoSEQ multiplex PCR, and the TCRdb table lists in-frame clones only, not all of them. The sample has tens of thousands of clones, more than 75% seen once. Sample: PBMCs. This TCR was recovered from a human donor in good health. Some clones in this sample may be carry-over from other donors' samples.

CDR3: CASSRGQASTDTQYF. The CDR3 nucleotides are TGTGCCAGCAGCCGCGGACAGGCTAGCACAGATACGCAGTATTTT. This chain links TRBV16 with TRBJ2-3, with 7 bases aligning to TRBD1. With V trimmed by 4 bases and J by 0 bases, 4 bases remained unmatched. The CDR3 is made up of 15 amino acids. Looked up from germline, CDR1 is KGHSY and CDR2 is FQNENV.